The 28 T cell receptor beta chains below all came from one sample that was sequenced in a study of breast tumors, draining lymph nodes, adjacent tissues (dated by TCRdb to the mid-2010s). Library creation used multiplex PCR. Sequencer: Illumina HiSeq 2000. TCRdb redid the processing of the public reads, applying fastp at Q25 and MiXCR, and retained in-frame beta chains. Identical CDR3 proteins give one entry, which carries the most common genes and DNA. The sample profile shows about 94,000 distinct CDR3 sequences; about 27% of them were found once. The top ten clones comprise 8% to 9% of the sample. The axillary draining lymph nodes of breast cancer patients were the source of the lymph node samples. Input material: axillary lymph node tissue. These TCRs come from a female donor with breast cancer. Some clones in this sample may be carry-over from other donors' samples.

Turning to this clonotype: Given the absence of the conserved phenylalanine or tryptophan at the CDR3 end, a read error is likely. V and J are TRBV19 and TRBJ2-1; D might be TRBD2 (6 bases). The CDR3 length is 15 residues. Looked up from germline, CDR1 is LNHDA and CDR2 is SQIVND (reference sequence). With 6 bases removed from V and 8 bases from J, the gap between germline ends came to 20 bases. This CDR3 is CASSLTSGIGDEQFC. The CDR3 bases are TGTGCCAGTAGCCTGACTAGTGGGATAGGGGATGAGCAGTTCTGC.

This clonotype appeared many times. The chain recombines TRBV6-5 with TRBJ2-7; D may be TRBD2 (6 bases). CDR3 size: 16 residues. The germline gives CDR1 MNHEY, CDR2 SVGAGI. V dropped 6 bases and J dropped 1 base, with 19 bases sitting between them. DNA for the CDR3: TGTGCCAGCAGCTTTAGTTTCGGGAGTACGTCCTACGAGCAGTACTTC. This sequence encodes CASSFSFGSTSYEQYF.

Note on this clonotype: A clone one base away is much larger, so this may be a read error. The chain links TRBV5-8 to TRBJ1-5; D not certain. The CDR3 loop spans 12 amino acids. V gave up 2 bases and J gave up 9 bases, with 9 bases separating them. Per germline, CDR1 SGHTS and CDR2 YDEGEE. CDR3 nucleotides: TGTGCCAGCAGCTTAATAGCACCGCCCCAGCATTTT. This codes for CASSLIAPPQHF.

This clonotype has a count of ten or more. The CDR3 DNA reads as TGTGCCAGCAGCGTAGGTTTTTTGGGACAGGTTGCAGATACGCAGTATTTT. Translation gives CASSVGFLGQVADTQYF. J is TRBJ2-3 and V is TRBV9; TRBD1 agrees at 8 bases. The germline V gene has CDR1 SGDLS and CDR2 YYNGEE. There are 17 residues in the CDR3. V trimming: 0 bases; J trimming: 4 bases; junction bases outside the gene matches: 10.

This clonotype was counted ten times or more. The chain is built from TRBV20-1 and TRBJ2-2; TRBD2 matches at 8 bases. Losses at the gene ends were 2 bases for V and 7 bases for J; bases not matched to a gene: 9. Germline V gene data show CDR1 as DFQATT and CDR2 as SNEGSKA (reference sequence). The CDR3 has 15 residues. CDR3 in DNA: TGCAGTGCTAGATTTCGGGAGGGCAATTTCGGGGAGCTGTTTTTT. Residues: CSARFREGNFGELFF.

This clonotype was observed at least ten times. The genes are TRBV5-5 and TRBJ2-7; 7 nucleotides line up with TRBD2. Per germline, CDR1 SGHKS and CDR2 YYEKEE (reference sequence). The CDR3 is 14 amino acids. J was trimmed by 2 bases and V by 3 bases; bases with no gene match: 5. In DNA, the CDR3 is TGTGCCAGCAGCTCCTCGGGGGGAACCTACGAGCAGTACTTC. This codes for CASSSSGGTYEQYF.

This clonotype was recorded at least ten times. The CDR3: CASSEGDRFSLWYGYTF. The CDR3 DNA reads TGTGCCAGCAGTGAAGGGGACAGGTTTAGTCTTTGGTATGGCTACACCTTC. The chain joins TRBV6-1 to TRBJ1-2; 8 bases are a match to TRBD1. The V and J ends lost 1 base and 5 bases, in that order; junction bases with no gene match: 12. CDR3 length equals 17 residues. Germline CDR1 is MNHNS and CDR2 is SASEGT.

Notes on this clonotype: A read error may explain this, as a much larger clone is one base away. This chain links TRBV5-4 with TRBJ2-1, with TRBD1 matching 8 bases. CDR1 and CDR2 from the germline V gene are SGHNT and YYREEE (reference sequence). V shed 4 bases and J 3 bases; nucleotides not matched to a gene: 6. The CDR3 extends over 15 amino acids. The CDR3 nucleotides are TGTGCCAGCAGCCCGGACAGGGCGAGCTACAATGAGCAGTTCTTC. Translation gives CASSPDRASYNEQFF.

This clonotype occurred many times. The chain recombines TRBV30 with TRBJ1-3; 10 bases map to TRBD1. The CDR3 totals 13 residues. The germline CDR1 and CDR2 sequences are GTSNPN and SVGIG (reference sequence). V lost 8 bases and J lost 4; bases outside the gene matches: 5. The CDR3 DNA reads TGTGCCGGGACAGGGGTCGTCGGAAACACCATATATTTT. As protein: CAGTGVVGNTIYF.

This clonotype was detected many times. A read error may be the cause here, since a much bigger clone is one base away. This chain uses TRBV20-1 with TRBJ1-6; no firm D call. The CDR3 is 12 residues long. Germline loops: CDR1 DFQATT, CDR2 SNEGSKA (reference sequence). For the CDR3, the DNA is TGCAGTGCTAGGACAAGTAATTCACCCCCCCACTTT. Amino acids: CSARTSNSPPHF.

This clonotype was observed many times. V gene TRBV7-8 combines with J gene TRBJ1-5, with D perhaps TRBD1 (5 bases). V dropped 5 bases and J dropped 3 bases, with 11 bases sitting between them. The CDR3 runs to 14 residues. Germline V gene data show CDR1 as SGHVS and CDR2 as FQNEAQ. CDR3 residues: CASSRDSNNQPQHF. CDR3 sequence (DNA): TGTGCCAGCAGCCGGGACTCGAACAATCAGCCCCAGCATTTT.

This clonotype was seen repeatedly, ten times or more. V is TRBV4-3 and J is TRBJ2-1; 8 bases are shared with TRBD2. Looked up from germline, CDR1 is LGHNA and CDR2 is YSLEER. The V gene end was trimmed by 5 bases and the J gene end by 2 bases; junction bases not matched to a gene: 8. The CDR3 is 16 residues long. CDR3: CASSLRREGPYNEQFF. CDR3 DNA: TGCGCCAGCAGCTTACGACGGGAGGGGCCCTACAATGAGCAGTTCTTC.

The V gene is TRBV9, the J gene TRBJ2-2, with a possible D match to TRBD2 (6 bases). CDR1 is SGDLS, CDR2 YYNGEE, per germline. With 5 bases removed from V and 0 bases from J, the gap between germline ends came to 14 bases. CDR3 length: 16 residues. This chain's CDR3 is CASRGPGLPNTGELFF. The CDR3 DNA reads TGTGCCAGCAGGGGACCGGGACTGCCGAACACCGGGGAGCTGTTTTTT. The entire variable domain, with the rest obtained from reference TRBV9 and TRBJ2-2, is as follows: DSGVTQTPKHLITATGQRVTLRCSPRSGDLSVYWYQQSLDQGLQFLIQYYNGEERAKGNILERFSAQQFPDLHSELNLSSLELGDSALYFCASRGPGLPNTGELFFGEGSRLTVL.

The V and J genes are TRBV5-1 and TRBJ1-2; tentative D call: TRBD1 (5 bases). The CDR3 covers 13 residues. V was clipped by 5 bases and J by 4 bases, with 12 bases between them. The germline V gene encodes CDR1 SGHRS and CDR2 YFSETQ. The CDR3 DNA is TGCGCCAGCAGACTGACAGTGAGCTATGGCTACACCTTC. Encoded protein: CASRLTVSYGYTF.

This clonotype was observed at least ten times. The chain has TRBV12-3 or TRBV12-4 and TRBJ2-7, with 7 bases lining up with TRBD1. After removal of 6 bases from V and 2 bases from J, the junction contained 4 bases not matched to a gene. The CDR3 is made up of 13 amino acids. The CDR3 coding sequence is TGTGCCAGCAGGAAGGGACAGACCTACGAGCAGTACTTC. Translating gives CASRKGQTYEQYF.

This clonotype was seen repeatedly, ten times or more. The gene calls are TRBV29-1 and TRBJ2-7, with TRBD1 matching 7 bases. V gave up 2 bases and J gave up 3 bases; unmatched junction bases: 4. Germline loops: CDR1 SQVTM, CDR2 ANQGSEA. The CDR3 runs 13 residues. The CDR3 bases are TGCAGCGTTGAAACGGACAGGCACTACGAGCAGTACTTC. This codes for CSVETDRHYEQYF.

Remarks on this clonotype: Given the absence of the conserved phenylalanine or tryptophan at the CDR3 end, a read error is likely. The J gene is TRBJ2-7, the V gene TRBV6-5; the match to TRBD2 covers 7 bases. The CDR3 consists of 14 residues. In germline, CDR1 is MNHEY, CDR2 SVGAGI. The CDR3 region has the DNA TGTGCCTGCAGTTATGGGGGAGGGCCCTACGAGCAGTACTCC. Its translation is CACSYGGGPYEQYS.

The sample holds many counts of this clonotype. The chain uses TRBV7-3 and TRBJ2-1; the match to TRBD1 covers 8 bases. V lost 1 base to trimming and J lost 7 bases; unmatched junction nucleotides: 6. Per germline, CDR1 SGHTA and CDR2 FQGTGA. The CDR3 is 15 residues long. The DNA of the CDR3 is TGTGCCAGCAGCTTAAACGGACAGGGCGGAAATGAGCAGTTCTTC. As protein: CASSLNGQGGNEQFF.

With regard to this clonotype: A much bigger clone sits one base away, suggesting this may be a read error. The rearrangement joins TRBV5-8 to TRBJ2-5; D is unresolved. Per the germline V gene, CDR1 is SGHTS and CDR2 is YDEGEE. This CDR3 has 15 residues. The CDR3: CASSLVTASQETQYF. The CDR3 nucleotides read TGCGCCAGCAGCTTAGTGACGGCATCCCAAGAGACCCAGTACTTC.

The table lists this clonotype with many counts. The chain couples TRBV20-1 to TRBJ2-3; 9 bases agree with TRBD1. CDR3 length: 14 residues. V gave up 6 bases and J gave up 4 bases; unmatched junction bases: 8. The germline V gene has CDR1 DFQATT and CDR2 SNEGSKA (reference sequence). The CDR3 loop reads CSAITGGCSDTQYF. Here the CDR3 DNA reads TGCAGTGCCATCACAGGGGGCTGTTCAGATACGCAGTATTTT.

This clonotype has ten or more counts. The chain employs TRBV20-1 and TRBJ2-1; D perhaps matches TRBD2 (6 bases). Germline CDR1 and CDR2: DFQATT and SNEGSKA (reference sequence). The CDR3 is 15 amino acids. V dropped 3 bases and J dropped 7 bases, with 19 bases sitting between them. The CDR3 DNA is TGCAGTGCTAGTAATCCCAGGCAAGGAGGGAATGAGCAGTTCTTC. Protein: CSASNPRQGGNEQFF.

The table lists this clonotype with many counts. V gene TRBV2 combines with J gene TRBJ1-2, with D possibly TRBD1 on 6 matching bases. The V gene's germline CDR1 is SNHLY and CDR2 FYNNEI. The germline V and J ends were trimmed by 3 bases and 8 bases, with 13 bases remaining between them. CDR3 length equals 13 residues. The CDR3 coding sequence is TGTGCCAGCAGTGACCAACAGGGAGTAGGCTACACCTTC. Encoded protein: CASSDQQGVGYTF.

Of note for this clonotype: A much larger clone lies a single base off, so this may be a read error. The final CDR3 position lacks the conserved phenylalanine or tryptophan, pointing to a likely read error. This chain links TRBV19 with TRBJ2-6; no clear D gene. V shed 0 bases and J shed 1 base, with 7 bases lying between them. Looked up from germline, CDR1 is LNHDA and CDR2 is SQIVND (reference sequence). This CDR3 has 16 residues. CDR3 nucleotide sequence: TGTGCCAGTAGTATAGATGCAGGTTCTGGGGCCAACGTCCTGACTTCC. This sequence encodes CASSIDAGSGANVLTS.

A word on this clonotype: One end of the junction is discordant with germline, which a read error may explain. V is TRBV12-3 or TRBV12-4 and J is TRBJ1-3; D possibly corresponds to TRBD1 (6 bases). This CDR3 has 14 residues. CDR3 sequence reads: CASSSARGGNAIYF. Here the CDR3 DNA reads TGTGCCAGCAGTTCTGCTAGGGGGGGAAACGCCATATATTTT.

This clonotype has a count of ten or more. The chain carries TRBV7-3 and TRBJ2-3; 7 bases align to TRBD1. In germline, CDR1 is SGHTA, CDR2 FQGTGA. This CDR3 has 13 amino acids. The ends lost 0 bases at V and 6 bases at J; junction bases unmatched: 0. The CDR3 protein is CASSLTRGDTQYF. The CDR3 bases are TGTGCCAGCAGCTTAACCAGGGGGGATACGCAGTATTTT.

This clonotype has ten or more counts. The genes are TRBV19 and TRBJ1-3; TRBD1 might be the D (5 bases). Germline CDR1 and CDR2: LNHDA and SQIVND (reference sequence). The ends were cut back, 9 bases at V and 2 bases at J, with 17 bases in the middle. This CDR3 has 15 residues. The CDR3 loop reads CASSLRWGPGNTIYF. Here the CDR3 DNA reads TGTGCCAGCTCCCTCAGATGGGGACCTGGAAACACCATATATTTT.

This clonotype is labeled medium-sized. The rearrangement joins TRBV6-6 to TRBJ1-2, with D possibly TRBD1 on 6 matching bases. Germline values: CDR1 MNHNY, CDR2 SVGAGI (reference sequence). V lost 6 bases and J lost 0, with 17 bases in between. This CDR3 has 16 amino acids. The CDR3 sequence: CASSPTQDSANYGYTF. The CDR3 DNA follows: TGTGCCAGCAGCCCAACCCAGGACAGCGCTAACTATGGCTACACCTTC.

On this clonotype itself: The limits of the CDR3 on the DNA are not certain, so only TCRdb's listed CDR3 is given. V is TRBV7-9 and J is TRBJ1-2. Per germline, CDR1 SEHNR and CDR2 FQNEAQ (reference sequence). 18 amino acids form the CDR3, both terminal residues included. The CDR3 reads CASSFYICSAKVGYGYTF.